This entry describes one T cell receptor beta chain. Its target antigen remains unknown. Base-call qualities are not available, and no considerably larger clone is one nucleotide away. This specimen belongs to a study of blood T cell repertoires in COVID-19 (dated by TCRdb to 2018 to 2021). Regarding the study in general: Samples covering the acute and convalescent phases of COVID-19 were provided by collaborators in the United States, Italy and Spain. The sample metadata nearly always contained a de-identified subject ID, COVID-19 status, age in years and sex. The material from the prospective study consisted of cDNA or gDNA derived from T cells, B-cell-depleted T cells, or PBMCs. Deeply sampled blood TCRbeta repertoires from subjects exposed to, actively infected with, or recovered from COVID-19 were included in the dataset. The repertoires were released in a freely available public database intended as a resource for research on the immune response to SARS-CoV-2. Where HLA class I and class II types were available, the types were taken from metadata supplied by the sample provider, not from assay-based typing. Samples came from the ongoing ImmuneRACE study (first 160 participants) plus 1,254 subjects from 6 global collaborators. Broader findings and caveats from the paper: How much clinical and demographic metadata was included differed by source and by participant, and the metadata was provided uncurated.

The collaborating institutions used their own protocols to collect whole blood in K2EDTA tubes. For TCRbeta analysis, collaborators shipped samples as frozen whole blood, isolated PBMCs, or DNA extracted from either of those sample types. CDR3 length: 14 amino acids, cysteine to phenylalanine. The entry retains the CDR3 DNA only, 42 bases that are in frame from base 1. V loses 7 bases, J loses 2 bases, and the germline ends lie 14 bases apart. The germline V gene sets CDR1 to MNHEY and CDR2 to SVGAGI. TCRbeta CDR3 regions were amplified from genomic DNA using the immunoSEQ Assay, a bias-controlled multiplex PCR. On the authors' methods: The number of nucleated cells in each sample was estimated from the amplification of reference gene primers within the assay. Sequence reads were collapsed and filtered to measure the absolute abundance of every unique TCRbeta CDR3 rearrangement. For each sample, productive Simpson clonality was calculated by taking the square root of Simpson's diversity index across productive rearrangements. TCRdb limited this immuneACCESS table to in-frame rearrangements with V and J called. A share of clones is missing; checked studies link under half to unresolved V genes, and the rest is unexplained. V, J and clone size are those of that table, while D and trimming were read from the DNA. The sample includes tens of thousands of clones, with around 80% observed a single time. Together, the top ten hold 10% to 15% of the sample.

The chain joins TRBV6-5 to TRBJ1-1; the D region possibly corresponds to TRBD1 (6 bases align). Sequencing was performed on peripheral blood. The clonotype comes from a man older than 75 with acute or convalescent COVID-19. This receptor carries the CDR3 CASTRGAVNTEAFF. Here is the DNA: TGTGCCAGCACCCGGGGGGCCGTAAACACTGAAGCTTTCTTT.